Sequencing of this T cell receptor beta chain was carried out in a study of CD8+CD57+ T cells in acquired aplastic anemia. The study's findings and limits: Both patients and controls carried the same twenty-nine CD8+ CDR3 sequences.

Profiles of TCR beta VDJ and CDR3 were generated from a genomic DNA template. TCRdb processed the reads anew with MiXCR; each CDR3 protein has one entry. The profile shows 190,000 or so distinct CDR3 sequences, less than 60% of them singletons. At least ten counts were recorded for this clonotype. Its antigen is unknown. Trimming left V 6 bases short and J 7 bases short, with 19 bases between. This CDR3 has 14 residues. Germline V gene sequence: CDR1 SGHDT, CDR2 YYEEEE. The sequenced patients had an expansion of CD8+CD57+ cells seen by flow cytometry. Untreated patients provided the blood samples, with no therapy given before sampling.

Input material: sorted CD4+, CD8+, or CD8+CD57+ T cells (not recorded which) from PBMCs. The receptor was isolated from a human donor with aplastic anemia. The J gene is TRBJ1-2, the V gene TRBV5-6; TRBD1 is a possible D gene (5 bases). Written as DNA, the CDR3 is TGTGCCAGCACCACCCCAGGAGGGGCGCGTGGCTACACCTTC. It yields the protein CASTTPGGARGYTF.